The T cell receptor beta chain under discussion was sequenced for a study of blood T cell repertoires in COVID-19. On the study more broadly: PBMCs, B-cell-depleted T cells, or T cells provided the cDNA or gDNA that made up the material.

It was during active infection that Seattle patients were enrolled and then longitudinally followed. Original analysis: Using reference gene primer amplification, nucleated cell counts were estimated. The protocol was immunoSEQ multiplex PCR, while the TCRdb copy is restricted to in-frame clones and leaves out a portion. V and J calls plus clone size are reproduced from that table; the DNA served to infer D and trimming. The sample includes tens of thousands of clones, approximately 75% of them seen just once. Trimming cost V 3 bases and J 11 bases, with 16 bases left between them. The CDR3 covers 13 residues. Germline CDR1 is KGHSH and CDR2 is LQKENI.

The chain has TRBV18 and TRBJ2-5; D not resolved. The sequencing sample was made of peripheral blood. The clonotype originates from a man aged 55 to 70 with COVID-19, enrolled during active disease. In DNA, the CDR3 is TGTGCCAGCTCACCGAATCTGGCAGAGGAGCAGTACTTC. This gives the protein CASSPNLAEEQYF.